The 19 T cell receptor beta chains given below trace back to one sample, sequenced in a study of cytomegalovirus exposure and HLA in healthy donors. Some clones are missing from TCRdb's copy, which holds only in-frame ones; the method was immunoSEQ multiplex PCR. Here the sample spans about 190,000 clones, over 65% being singletons. Sequenced sample: PBMCs. The receptors stem from a man aged 18 to 29 in good health and CMV-seropositive.

V is TRBV19 and J is TRBJ2-2, with 7 nucleotides matching TRBD1. CDR1 is LNHDA and CDR2 is SQIVND in the germline V gene (reference sequence). J lost 6 bases, V lost 6 bases, and 7 bases had no gene match. CDR3 length: 14 amino acids. The CDR3 bases are TGTGCCAGTAGGGCCCAGGGGGATGCCGGGGAGCTGTTTTTT. Translation: CASRAQGDAGELFF. The full variable domain, in which reference TRBV19 and TRBJ2-2 provide the parts outside the CDR3, is DGGITQSPKYLFRKEGQNVTLSCEQNLNHDAMYWYRQDPGQGLRLIYYSQIVNDFQKGDIAEGYSVSREKKESFPLTVTSAQKNPTAFYLCASRAQGDAGELFFGEGSRLTVL.

The rearrangement uses TRBV27 and TRBJ2-1, with TRBD2 identical over 9 bases. The CDR3 sequence is 16 residues long. V shed 1 base, J shed 4 bases, and the junction held 5 bases outside the gene matches. Germline CDR1 is MNHEY and CDR2 is SMNVEV (reference sequence). The CDR3 DNA reads TGTGCCAGCAGTTTATTGGCGGGAGGGGGATACAATGAGCAGTTCTTC. It yields the protein CASSLLAGGGYNEQFF.

The chain joins TRBV11-2 to TRBJ2-1; TRBD1 matches at 10 bases. CDR3 length equals 17 residues. V shed 1 base, J shed 4 bases, and the junction held 7 bases outside the gene matches. Germline values: CDR1 SGHAT, CDR2 FQNNGV. The CDR3, as DNA: TGTGCCAGCAGCTTAGTGTCACCGGGACAGGGGTACAATGAGCAGTTCTTC. As protein: CASSLVSPGQGYNEQFF.

The gene calls are TRBV28 and TRBJ2-7; 9 bases match TRBD2. V lost 7 bases to trimming and J lost 4 bases; unmatched junction nucleotides: 11. Germline assignment: CDR1 MDHEN and CDR2 SYDVKM. The CDR3 is 15 residues long. CDR3 DNA: TGTGCCAGCACCCTTATGACTAGCGGAGTATACGAGCAGTACTTC. Residues: CASTLMTSGVYEQYF.

The rearrangement joins TRBV7-3 to TRBJ1-1, with a tentative D call TRBD1 (6 bases). The CDR3 contains 17 residues. V was pared by 3 bases and J by 5 bases, with 22 bases between. Germline lookup yields CDR1 SGHTA and CDR2 FQGTGA. The CDR3 sequence is CASSFGLQWDKGTEAFF. The CDR3 DNA sequence: TGTGCCAGCAGCTTTGGCTTGCAGTGGGACAAGGGGACTGAAGCTTTCTTT.

V usage is TRBV6-4 and J usage is TRBJ2-3; D remains ambiguous. The V end lost 4 bases, the J end lost 4 bases, and 15 bases lay between the germline ends. CDR1 is MRHNA, CDR2 SNTAGT, per germline. The CDR3 is 15 amino acids. The CDR3 bases are TGTGCCAGCAGTGTGACGAATGTAGGAGCAGATACGCAGTATTTT. This encodes CASSVTNVGADTQYF.

This clone was found a few times. This rearrangement joins TRBV7-2 to TRBJ2-7, with 15 bases that match TRBD2. The V gene end was trimmed by 4 bases and the J gene end by 2 bases; junction bases not matched to a gene: 9. Germline V gene data show CDR1 as SGHTA and CDR2 as FQGNSA. The CDR3 consists of 18 residues. The CDR3 region is CASSSGLAGGVQAYEQYF. CDR3 bases: TGTGCCAGCAGCTCGGGACTAGCGGGGGGTGTACAGGCCTACGAGCAGTACTTC.

The chain uses TRBV2 and TRBJ2-5; 8 bases are shared with TRBD2. The trim removed 10 bases at V and 2 bases at J, leaving 6 bases unmatched. The germline CDR1 and CDR2 sequences are SNHLY and FYNNEI. This CDR3 spans 13 amino acids. The CDR3 loop is CATGGGSQETQYF. The CDR3 DNA sequence: TGTGCCACGGGGGGGGGCAGTCAAGAGACCCAGTACTTC.

This sequence joins TRBV9 and TRBJ1-1, with 7 bases lining up with TRBD1. Per germline, CDR1 SGDLS and CDR2 YYNGEE. J gave up 5 bases and V 0 bases, and 4 bases lay outside the gene matches. CDR3 length: 14 residues. CDR3 nucleotides: TGTGCCAGCAGCGTAGCGGCAGGGGGTACTGAAGCTTTCTTT. This gives the protein CASSVAAGGTEAFF.

CDR3 nucleotides: TGCAGCACCGAAGGGAGTAGCACAGATACGCAGTATTTT. It translates to CSTEGSSTDTQYF. V usage is TRBV29-1 and J usage is TRBJ2-3; D may be TRBD2 (5 bases). V was pared by 8 bases and J by 0 bases, with 12 bases between. The CDR3 extends over 13 amino acids. Per the germline V gene, CDR1 is SQVTM and CDR2 is ANQGSEA.

In its sample, this clone was seen once. CDR3 DNA: TGTGCCAGCAGCGGCGGCGTGGGTCAGCCCCAGCATTTT. The encoded protein is CASSGGVGQPQHF. This rearrangement joins TRBV9 to TRBJ1-5, with D unclear. There are 13 residues in the CDR3. V gave up 3 bases and J gave up 6 bases, with 10 bases separating them. From germline, CDR1 is SGDLS and CDR2 YYNGEE.

The chain couples TRBV28 to TRBJ1-5, with TRBD1 identical over 11 bases. V lost 1 base, J lost 7 bases, and 6 bases stayed unmatched. The CDR3 has 16 amino acids. The V gene's germline CDR1 is MDHEN and CDR2 SYDVKM. CDR3 in amino acids: CASSLYLGTGGQPQHF. The CDR3 DNA sequence: TGTGCCAGCAGTTTATATCTAGGGACAGGGGGGCAGCCCCAGCATTTT.

The genes are TRBV27 and TRBJ2-1; D gene uncertain. Per the germline V gene, CDR1 is MNHEY and CDR2 is SMNVEV (reference sequence). This CDR3 is built from 13 residues. The V and J ends lost 6 bases and 11 bases respectively, with 17 bases between them. The CDR3 DNA sequence: TGTGCCAGCAGCTTGACGCCGGTAGCTAAGCAGTTCTTC. Protein sequence: CASSLTPVAKQFF.

This clone was seen only once. The V call is TRBV2, the J call TRBJ2-1, with 12 bases lining up with TRBD2. Per the germline V gene, CDR1 is SNHLY and CDR2 is FYNNEI. The CDR3 runs 14 residues. The junction had 5 bases not matched to a gene; V was cut back by 7 bases and J by 7 bases. The CDR3 protein is CASKRLAGVNEQFF. The DNA for the CDR3 is TGTGCCAGCAAAAGACTAGCGGGAGTGAATGAGCAGTTCTTC.

V and J are TRBV5-6 and TRBJ2-6, with D unresolved. The CDR3 extends over 15 amino acids. With 2 bases removed from V and 0 bases from J, the gap between germline ends came to 6 bases. CDR1 SGHDT and CDR2 YYEEEE come from the germline V gene. The CDR3: CASSFGNSGANVLTF. DNA for the CDR3: TGTGCCAGCAGCTTCGGTAACTCTGGGGCCAACGTCCTGACTTTC.

A single count supports this clone. The chain links TRBV6-6 to TRBJ1-2; the D gene is possibly TRBD1 (6 bases). The CDR3 covers 11 residues. Germline V lookup: CDR1 MNHNY, CDR2 SVGAGI (reference sequence). Trimming took 6 bases from V and 7 from J, leaving 9 bases between them. The CDR3 protein is CASSQGLGYTF. CDR3 sequence (DNA): TGTGCCAGCAGCCAGGGGCTTGGCTACACCTTC.

This chain links TRBV29-1 with TRBJ2-2, with D perhaps TRBD2 (6 bases). V dropped 4 bases and J dropped 4 bases, with 16 bases sitting between them. This CDR3 spans 15 amino acids. Germline CDR1 is SQVTM and CDR2 is ANQGSEA. CDR3 nucleotides: TGCAGCGTTGCCCCCAGGGTGGGGGGCACCGGGGAGCTGTTTTTT. This codes for CSVAPRVGGTGELFF.

CDR3 DNA sequence: TGCAGCGTTGTTCCCGGGACAGGGGACTTAGAGACCCAGTACTTC. This translates into CSVVPGTGDLETQYF. The chain uses TRBV29-1 and TRBJ2-5; 10 bases agree with TRBD1. The CDR3 contains 15 residues. Germline V gives CDR1 SQVTM, CDR2 ANQGSEA. V gave up 4 bases and J gave up 4 bases; unmatched junction bases: 9.

The chain uses TRBV5-6 and TRBJ1-5, with a weak D call TRBD1 (6 bases). The CDR3 length is 16 residues. Trimming shortened V by 2 bases and J by 3 bases, and 15 bases separated the two germline ends. Germline V gene data show CDR1 as SGHDT and CDR2 as YYEEEE. CDR3 loop: CASSLAGAADNQPQHF. CDR3 in DNA: TGTGCCAGCAGCTTAGCAGGGGCAGCCGACAATCAGCCCCAGCATTTT.